Sequencing of this T cell receptor (beta chain) was carried out in a study of blood T cell repertoires in COVID-19 (dated by TCRdb to 2018 to 2021). About the full investigation: Samples covering the acute and convalescent phases of COVID-19 were provided by collaborators in the United States, Italy and Spain. The prospective study material was composed of cDNA or gDNA derived from T cells, B-cell-depleted T cells, or PBMCs. Subjects who had been exposed to COVID-19, were actively infected with it, or had recovered from it provided the deeply sampled blood TCRbeta repertoires that made up the dataset. A freely available public database, intended as a resource for researchers studying the immune response to SARS-CoV-2, is where the repertoires were released. Samples were obtained from the ongoing ImmuneRACE study (first 160 participants) and from 1,254 subjects provided by 6 global collaborators. The sample metadata nearly always contained a de-identified subject ID, COVID-19 status, age in years and sex. Where available, HLA class I and class II types were taken from metadata supplied by the sample provider and were not determined by assay-based typing. The research as a whole found: The quantity of clinical and demographic metadata differed by source and by participant and was supplied without curation.

Collaborating institutions collected whole blood in K2EDTA tubes following their own protocols. Collaborator samples were shipped for TCRbeta analysis as frozen whole blood, isolated PBMCs, or DNA extracted from either sample type. Concerning this clone itself: What this receptor recognizes is not known. Base-call qualities are not available, and no considerably larger clone is one nucleotide away.

CDR1 and CDR2 (MGHRA, YSYEKL) derive from the germline V gene. The CDR3 has 15 amino acids, counting the end cysteine and phenylalanine. The retained sequence is limited to the CDR3, 45 bases, with the frame set at the first base. V and J are trimmed by 4 bases and 0 bases, and the gene matches miss 2 bases of the junction. TCRbeta CDR3 regions were amplified from genomic DNA using the immunoSEQ Assay, a bias-controlled multiplex PCR. In the source study's methods: Nucleated cell counts per sample were estimated from amplification of reference gene primers within the assay. Sequence reads were collapsed and filtered to measure the absolute abundance of every unique TCRbeta CDR3 rearrangement. For each sample, productive Simpson clonality was calculated by taking the square root of Simpson's diversity index across productive rearrangements. Not all clones reach the TCRdb copy of this immuneACCESS table, which keeps in-frame sequences only. Checked studies attribute under half of the gap to unresolved V genes and leave the rest unexplained. Clone size and V and J calls were adopted from that table, with D and trimming inferred from the DNA. The sample includes approximately 94,000 clones, with around 85% observed a single time. The biggest ten clones account for around an eighth of the sample.

The receptor comes from a middle-aged man with active or convalescent COVID-19. The rearranged chain carries TRBV4-1 and TRBJ1-1; 10 bases in between match TRBD1. Input material: peripheral blood. The encoded CDR3 is CASSRGTGVNTEAFF. The DNA sequence reads TGCGCCAGCAGCCGCGGGACAGGGGTGAACACTGAAGCTTTCTTT.